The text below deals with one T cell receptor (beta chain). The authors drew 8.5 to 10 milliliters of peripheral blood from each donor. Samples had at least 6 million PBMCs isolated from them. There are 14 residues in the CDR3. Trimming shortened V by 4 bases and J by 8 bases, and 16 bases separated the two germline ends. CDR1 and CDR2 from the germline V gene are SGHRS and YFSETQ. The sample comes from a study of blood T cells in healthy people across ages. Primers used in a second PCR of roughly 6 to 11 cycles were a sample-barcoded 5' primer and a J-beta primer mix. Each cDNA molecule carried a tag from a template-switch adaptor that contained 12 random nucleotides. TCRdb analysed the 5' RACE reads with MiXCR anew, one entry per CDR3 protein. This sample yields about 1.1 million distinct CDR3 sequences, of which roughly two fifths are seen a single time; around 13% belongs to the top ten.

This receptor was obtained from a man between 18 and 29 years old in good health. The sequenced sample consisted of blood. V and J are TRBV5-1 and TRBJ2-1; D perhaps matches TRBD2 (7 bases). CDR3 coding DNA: TGCGCCAGCAGCACCGGACAGCGGGGCGATGAGCAGTTCTTC. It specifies CASSTGQRGDEQFF.